This TCR beta chain was documented in a study of cytomegalovirus exposure and HLA in healthy donors. General study results and limits: Within the data, a cluster of highly shared sequence variants was likely a sequencing artifact. Presence/absence analysis assumed near-uniform sequencing depth across donors. There were several of the most significant clusters that appeared linked to common viral pathogens in a later analysis. CMV serostatus was the sole immune exposure information available.

This clone was seen more than once but under ten times. Its antigen is currently unknown. Both 60 Vbeta primers and 13 Jbeta primers went into the PCR. Using immunoSEQ multiplex PCR, the repertoire was profiled, and TCRdb retains in-frame clones only, with some absent. The table has some 200,000 clones, approximately 84% seen once. Per the germline V gene, CDR1 is SGDLS and CDR2 is YYNGEE. This CDR3 spans 17 amino acids. Unmatched junction bases numbered 10, after V lost 4 bases and J lost 7 bases. Specimen: PBMCs. This sequence originates from a female donor in good health and CMV-seronegative. The rearrangement uses TRBV9 and TRBJ2-2; 13 nucleotides match TRBD2. CDR3 nucleotides: TGTGCCAGCAGCCCCCGGACTAGCGGGAGTAATATCGGGGAGCTGTTTTTT. Translating it yields CASSPRTSGSNIGELFF.